This TCR beta chain originates from a study of shared clonotypes between healthy human individuals. On the study more broadly: For every donor, three CD4 naive, three CD4 memory, two CD8 naive and one CD8 memory plates were used.

General study points: It was observed that 5% to 6% of naive CD4 clonotypes were shared across several donors.

The test was conducted at deep level. How the authors handled the data: Junction-only sequences produced by ImmunoSEQ had no quality scores, so filtering differed. Clones were read by immunoSEQ multiplex PCR, and TCRdb kept only the in-frame ones, dropping some. V and J calls and clone size are as listed in that table; D and trimming were resolved from the DNA. The sample consists of under 1,100,000 clones, 70% to 80% of them appearing once. On this clone itself: What it binds is not known.

V lost 3 bases and J lost 2, with 9 bases in between. Germline CDR1 is SGHNT and CDR2 is YYREEE (reference sequence). The CDR3 sequence is 14 residues long. The receptor's source is a man between 18 and 35 years old in good health. Some clones in this sample may be carry-over from other donors' samples. The chain combines TRBV5-4 with TRBJ2-4; tentative D call: TRBD1 (5 bases). Sequencing was done on a sample of memory CD4+ T cells from PBMCs. Stated subset: CD45RA-negative fraction. The CDR3 DNA reads as TGTGCCAGCAGCTCCGACAGAACCAAAAACATTCAGTACTTC. Its translation: CASSSDRTKNIQYF. Complete variable domain (other parts from reference TRBV5-4 and TRBJ2-4): ETGVTQSPTHLIKTRGQQVTLRCSSQSGHNTVSWYQQALGQGPQFIFQYYREEENGRGNFPPRFSGLQFPNYSSELNVNALELDDSALYLCASSSDRTKNIQYFGAGTRLSVL.